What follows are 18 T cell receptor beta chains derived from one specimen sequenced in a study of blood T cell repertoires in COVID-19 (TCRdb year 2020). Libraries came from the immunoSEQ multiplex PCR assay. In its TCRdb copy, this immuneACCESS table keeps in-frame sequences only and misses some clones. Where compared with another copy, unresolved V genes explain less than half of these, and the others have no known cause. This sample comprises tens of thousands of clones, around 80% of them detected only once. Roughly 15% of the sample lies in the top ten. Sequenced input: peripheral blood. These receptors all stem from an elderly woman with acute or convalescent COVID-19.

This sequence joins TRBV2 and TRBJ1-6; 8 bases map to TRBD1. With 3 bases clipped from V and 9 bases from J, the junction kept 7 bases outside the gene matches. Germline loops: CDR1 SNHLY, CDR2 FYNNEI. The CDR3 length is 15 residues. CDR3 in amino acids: CASSDPGQGSSPLHF. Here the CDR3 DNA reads TGTGCCAGCAGTGATCCCGGACAGGGAAGTTCACCCCTCCACTTT.

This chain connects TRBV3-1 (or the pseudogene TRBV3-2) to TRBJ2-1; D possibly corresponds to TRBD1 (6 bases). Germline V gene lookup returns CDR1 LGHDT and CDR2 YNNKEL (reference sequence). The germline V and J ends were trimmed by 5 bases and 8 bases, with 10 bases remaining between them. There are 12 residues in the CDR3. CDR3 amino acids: CASSAHRDEQFF. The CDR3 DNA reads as TGTGCCAGCAGCGCCCACAGGGATGAGCAGTTCTTC.

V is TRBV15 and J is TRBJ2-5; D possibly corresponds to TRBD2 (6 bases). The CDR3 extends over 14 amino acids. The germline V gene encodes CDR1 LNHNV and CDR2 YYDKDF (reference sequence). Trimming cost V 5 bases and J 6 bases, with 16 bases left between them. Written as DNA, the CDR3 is TGTGCCACCAGCCAAGCGGGCCCCCGGAAGACCCAGTACTTC. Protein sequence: CATSQAGPRKTQYF.

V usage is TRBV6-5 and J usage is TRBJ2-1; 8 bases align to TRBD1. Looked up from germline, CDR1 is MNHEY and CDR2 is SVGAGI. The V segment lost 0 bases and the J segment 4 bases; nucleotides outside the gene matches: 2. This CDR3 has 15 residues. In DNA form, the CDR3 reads TGTGCCAGCAGTTACTCACAGGGGGGTTACAATGAGCAGTTCTTC. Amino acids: CASSYSQGGYNEQFF.

CDR3 sequence: CASTYWRGEQYF. CDR3 DNA: TGTGCCAGCACCTACTGGAGGGGCGAGCAGTACTTC. This sequence joins TRBV6-5 and TRBJ2-7; weak D call: TRBD2 (6 bases). The V gene lost 7 bases and the J gene lost 6 bases, with 13 bases spanning the gap. The CDR3 extends over 12 amino acids. Germline values: CDR1 MNHEY, CDR2 SVGAGI.

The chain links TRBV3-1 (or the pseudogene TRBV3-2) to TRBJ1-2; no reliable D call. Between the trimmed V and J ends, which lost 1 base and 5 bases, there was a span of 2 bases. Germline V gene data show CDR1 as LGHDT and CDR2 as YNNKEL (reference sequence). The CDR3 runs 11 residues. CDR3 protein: CASSQAYGYTF. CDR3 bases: TGTGCCAGCAGCCAAGCTTATGGCTACACCTTC.

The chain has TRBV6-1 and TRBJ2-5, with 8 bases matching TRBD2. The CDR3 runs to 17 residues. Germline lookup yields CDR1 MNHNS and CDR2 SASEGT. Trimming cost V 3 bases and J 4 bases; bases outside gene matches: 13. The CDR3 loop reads CASSEWLAGSGVETQYF. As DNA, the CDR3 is TGTGCCAGCAGTGAGTGGCTAGCGGGTTCCGGGGTAGAGACCCAGTACTTC.

This CDR3 reads CASSVGSLWSSYNEQFF. For the CDR3, the DNA is TGTGCCAGCAGCGTAGGTAGCCTATGGAGCTCCTACAATGAGCAGTTCTTC. This chain links TRBV9 with TRBJ2-1; D unresolved. Germline V gene sequence: CDR1 SGDLS, CDR2 YYNGEE. Trimming removed 0 bases at V and 0 bases at J, with 13 bases between. The CDR3 runs to 17 residues.

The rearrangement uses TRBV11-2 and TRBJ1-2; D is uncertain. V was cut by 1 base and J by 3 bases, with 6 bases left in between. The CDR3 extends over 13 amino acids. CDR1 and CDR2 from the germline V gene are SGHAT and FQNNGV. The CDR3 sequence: CASSLGAHYGYTF. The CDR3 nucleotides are TGTGCCAGCAGCTTAGGAGCCCACTATGGCTACACCTTC.

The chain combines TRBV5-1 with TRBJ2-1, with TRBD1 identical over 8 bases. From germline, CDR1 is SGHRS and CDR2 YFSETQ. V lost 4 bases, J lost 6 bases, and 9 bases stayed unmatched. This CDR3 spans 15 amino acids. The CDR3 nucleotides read TGCGCCAGCAGCCAAGGGCAGGGGGCTCTCAATGAGCAGTTCTTC. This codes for CASSQGQGALNEQFF.

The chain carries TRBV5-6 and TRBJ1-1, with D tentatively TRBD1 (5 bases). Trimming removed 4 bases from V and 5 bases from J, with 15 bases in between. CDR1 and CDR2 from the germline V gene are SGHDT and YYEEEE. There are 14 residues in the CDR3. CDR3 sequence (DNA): TGTGCCAGCAGCCCCGGCGGGGGGGGAACTGAAGCTTTCTTT. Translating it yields CASSPGGGGTEAFF.

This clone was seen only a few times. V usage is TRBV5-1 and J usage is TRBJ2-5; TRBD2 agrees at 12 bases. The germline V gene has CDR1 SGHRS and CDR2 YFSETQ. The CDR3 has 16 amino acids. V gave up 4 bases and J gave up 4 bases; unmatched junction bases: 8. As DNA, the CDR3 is TGCGCCAGCAGCGGTCTAGCGGGAGGGCCTGGAGAGACCCAGTACTTC. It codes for CASSGLAGGPGETQYF.

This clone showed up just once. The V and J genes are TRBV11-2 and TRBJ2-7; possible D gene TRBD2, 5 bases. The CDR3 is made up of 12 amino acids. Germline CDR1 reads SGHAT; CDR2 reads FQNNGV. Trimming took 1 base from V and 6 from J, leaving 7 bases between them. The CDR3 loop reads CASSLGRIEQYF. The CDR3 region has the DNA TGTGCCAGCAGCTTAGGGAGGATCGAGCAGTACTTC.

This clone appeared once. The CDR3 DNA reads as TGTGCCAGCAGCTTGGGGGGGACTAGACTTTACGAGCAGTACTTC. Protein sequence: CASSLGGTRLYEQYF. The J gene is TRBJ2-7, the V gene TRBV5-4; 8 bases fit TRBD2. In germline, CDR1 is SGHNT, CDR2 YYREEE (reference sequence). This CDR3 is built from 15 residues. V was clipped by 0 bases and J by 4 bases; unmatched bases: 6.

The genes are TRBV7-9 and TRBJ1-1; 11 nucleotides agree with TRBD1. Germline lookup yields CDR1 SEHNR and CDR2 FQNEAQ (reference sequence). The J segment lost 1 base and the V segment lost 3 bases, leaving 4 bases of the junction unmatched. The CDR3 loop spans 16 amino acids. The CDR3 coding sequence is TGTGCCAGCAGCTTCGGACAGGGGGCACGGAACACTGAAGCTTTCTTT. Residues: CASSFGQGARNTEAFF.

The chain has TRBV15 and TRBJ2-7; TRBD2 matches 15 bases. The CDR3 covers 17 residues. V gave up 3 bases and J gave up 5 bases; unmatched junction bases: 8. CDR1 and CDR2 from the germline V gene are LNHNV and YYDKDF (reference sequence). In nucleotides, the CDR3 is TGTGCCACCAGCAGGTTCCGGACTAGCGGGAGGGGGGACGAGCAGTACTTC. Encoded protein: CATSRFRTSGRGDEQYF.

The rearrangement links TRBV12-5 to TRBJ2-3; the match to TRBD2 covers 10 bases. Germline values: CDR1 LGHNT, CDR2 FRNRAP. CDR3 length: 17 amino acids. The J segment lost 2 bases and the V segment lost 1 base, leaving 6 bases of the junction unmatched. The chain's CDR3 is CASGLGTSGAHTDTQYF. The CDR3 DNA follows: TGTGCTAGTGGTTTGGGGACTAGCGGAGCACACACAGATACGCAGTATTTT.

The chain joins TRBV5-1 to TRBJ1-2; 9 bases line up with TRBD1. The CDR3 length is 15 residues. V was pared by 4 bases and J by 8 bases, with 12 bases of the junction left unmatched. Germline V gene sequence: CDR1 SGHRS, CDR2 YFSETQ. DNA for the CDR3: TGCGCCAGCAGCCCGCCGGACAGGGGAGTGGGGGGCTACACCTTC. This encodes CASSPPDRGVGGYTF.